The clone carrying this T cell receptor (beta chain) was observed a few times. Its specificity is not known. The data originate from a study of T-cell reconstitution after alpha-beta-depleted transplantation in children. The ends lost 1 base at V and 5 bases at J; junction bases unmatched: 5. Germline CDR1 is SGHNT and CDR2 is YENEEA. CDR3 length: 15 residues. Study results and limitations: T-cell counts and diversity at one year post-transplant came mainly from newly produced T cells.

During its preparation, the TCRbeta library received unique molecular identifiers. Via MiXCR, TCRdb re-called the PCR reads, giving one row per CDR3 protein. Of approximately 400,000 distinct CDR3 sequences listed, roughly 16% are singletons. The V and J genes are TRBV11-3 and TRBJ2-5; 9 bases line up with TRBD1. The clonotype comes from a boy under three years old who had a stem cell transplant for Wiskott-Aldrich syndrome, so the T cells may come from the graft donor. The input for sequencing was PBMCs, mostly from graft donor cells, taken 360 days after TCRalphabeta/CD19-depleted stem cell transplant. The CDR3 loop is CASSLGTGTGETQYF. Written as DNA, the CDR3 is TGTGCCAGCAGCTTAGGTACCGGGACAGGGGAGACCCAGTACTTC.